This T cell receptor beta chain emerged from a study of T cells in Graves' hyperthyroidism and ophthalmopathy. The germline V gene has CDR1 SGHTA and CDR2 FQGNSA. Trimming cost V 8 bases and J 5 bases, with 16 bases left between them. The CDR3 has 14 amino acids. Amplification of TCR beta CDR3 regions used RNA as the template. Primed by the HTBI set, a first-round RT-PCR was run on the TCR CDR3. TCRdb itself ran the multiplex PCR reads through MiXCR, one entry per CDR3 protein. The sample consists of over 450,000 distinct CDR3 sequences, more than 15% of them appearing once. Diagnostic decisions used clinical symptoms, serum thyroxine and TRAb, thyroid ultrasound and orbital computed tomography. From roughly 9.2 ml of fresh peripheral blood, PBMCs were isolated.

Sequences were obtained from blood. This receptor was obtained from a woman aged 18-29 years with Graves' ophthalmopathy. The chain recombines TRBV7-2 with TRBJ2-1; tentative D call: TRBD2 (7 bases). CDR3 DNA sequence: TGTGCCAGCTCCTGGGGGAGGGGGAACAATGAGCAGTTCTTC. As protein: CASSWGRGNNEQFF.